A single sample is the source of the 14 T cell receptor beta chains below, sequenced in a study of blood T cell repertoires in COVID-19. Assay: immunoSEQ multiplex PCR; the TCRdb copy retains only in-frame clones and omits some. This sample has 80,000 to 100,000 clones, with 90% to 95% found just once. The sequenced material came from peripheral blood. The receptors were sampled from a human donor with active COVID-19. The donor label of this sample is uncertain.

A remark on this clone: Compared with germline, one end of the junction differs, possibly owing to a read error. This CDR3 is also generated by other DNA sequences in the sample. J is TRBJ2-7 and V is TRBV5-1; TRBD1 aligns across 9 bases. The CDR3 loop spans 15 amino acids. Germline V CDR1 and CDR2: SGHRS, YFSETQ. Written as DNA, the CDR3 is TGCGCTAGCAGCACTGGAGGGGACAGGGCACACGAGCAGTACTTC. This codes for CASSTGGDRAHEQYF.

The genes are TRBV9 and TRBJ1-5; D is unresolved. The CDR3 consists of 13 residues. Looked up from germline, CDR1 is SGDLS and CDR2 is YYNGEE. V dropped 4 bases and J dropped 1 base, with 6 bases sitting between them. DNA for the CDR3: TGTGCCAGCAGCCGGGAGAGCAATCAGCCCCAGCATTTT. Residues: CASSRESNQPQHF.

About this clone itself: Mismatch with germline at one junction end may stem from a read error. The V and J genes are TRBV7-9 and TRBJ2-7; 9 bases fit TRBD1. This CDR3 region has 9 residues. Germline V gene lookup returns CDR1 SEHNR and CDR2 FQNEAQ (reference sequence). The chain's CDR3 is CAGPGQGDF. CDR3 DNA sequence: TGTGCCGGACCGGGACAGGGAGACTTC.

V usage is TRBV19 and J usage is TRBJ2-7; D gene ambiguous. Germline V lookup: CDR1 LNHDA, CDR2 SQIVND (reference sequence). There are 13 residues in the CDR3. V was pared by 4 bases and J by 5 bases, with 12 bases between. CDR3 sequence: CASSTGNVNEQYF. CDR3 DNA sequence: TGTGCCAGTAGTACAGGAAATGTCAACGAGCAGTACTTC.

The chain has TRBV29-1 and TRBJ2-7; 7 bases line up with TRBD1. V was pared by 5 bases and J by 2 bases, with 6 bases of the junction left unmatched. CDR3 size: 13 residues. In germline, CDR1 is SQVTM, CDR2 ANQGSEA. The CDR3 here is CSVTPGQTYEQYF. In DNA, the CDR3 is TGCAGCGTTACTCCGGGACAGACCTACGAGCAGTACTTC.

V gene TRBV5-1 combines with J gene TRBJ1-4; 7 bases are shared with TRBD1. From germline, CDR1 is SGHRS and CDR2 YFSETQ. The CDR3 runs to 14 residues. V shed 4 bases and J 7 bases; nucleotides not matched to a gene: 7. The CDR3 DNA reads TGCGCCAGCAGCCTCAGGGGGAGCGGTGAAAAACTGTTTTTT. This codes for CASSLRGSGEKLFF.

The chain couples TRBV5-5 to TRBJ2-2; perhaps TRBD1 as D (5 bases). V was pared by 4 bases and J by 5 bases, with 12 bases between. This CDR3 has 14 amino acids. CDR1 is SGHKS and CDR2 is YYEKEE in the germline V gene (reference sequence). The CDR3 reads CASSPWTITGELFF. CDR3 nucleotides: TGTGCCAGCAGCCCCTGGACAATAACCGGGGAGCTGTTTTTT.

This clone was observed a single time. Its ends do not fully match the called genes, so a read error is possible. CDR3 nucleotide sequence: TGTGCCAGCCGAAACTCCCGGACAGGGGCCCTCGGATTC. Protein: CASRNSRTGALGF. This chain uses TRBV2 with TRBJ1-2, with TRBD1 matching 9 bases. This CDR3 comprises 13 residues. CDR1 and CDR2 (germline): SNHLY, FYNNEI. Based on the CDR3 plus reference TRBV2 and TRBJ1-2, the full variable domain is EPEVTQTPSHQVTQMGQEVILRCVPISNHLYFYWYRQILGQKVEFLVSFYNNEISEKSEIFDDQFSVERPDGSNFTLKIRSTKLEDSAMYFCASRNSRTGALGFGSGTRLTVV.

The chain couples TRBV3-1 (or the pseudogene TRBV3-2) to TRBJ1-3, with a weak D call TRBD1 (6 bases). Germline V CDR1 and CDR2: LGHDT, YNNKEL (reference sequence). V lost 4 bases and J 0 bases, leaving 16 bases between the germline ends. This CDR3 contains 17 residues. The CDR3 protein is CASSPPGGGLSGNTIYF. In DNA form, the CDR3 reads TGTGCCAGCAGCCCCCCGGGGGGCGGCCTCTCTGGAAACACCATATATTTT.

The chain employs TRBV5-1 and TRBJ2-1; the D gene is possibly TRBD1 (5 bases). The CDR3 covers 13 residues. CDR1 is SGHRS and CDR2 is YFSETQ in the germline V gene. Between the trimmed V and J ends, which lost 4 bases and 9 bases, there was a span of 14 bases. This CDR3 reads CASSGTGNAEQFF. As DNA, the CDR3 is TGCGCCAGCAGCGGAACAGGTAATGCTGAGCAGTTCTTC.

The chain has TRBV19 and TRBJ1-5, with TRBD1 matching over 8 bases. The CDR3 sequence is 14 residues long. The J segment lost 7 bases and the V segment lost 4 bases, leaving 6 bases of the junction unmatched. Germline CDR1 is LNHDA and CDR2 is SQIVND (reference sequence). The CDR3, as DNA: TGTGCCAGTAGTACGGCAGGGGGCAGCCAGCCCCAGCATTTT. This codes for CASSTAGGSQPQHF.

This chain connects TRBV6-2 or TRBV6-3 to TRBJ1-5, with 9 bases fitting TRBD1. The length of the CDR3 is 17 residues. Germline V gives CDR1 MNHEY, CDR2 SVGEGT. J gave up 9 bases and V 3 bases, and 15 bases lay outside the gene matches. CDR3 residues: CASSYSGTGPAFPPQHF. The CDR3 nucleotides read TGTGCCAGCAGTTATTCCGGGACAGGGCCGGCTTTTCCGCCCCAGCATTTT.

The chain employs TRBV29-1 and TRBJ2-7; no definite D call. V dropped 5 bases and J dropped 3 bases, with 14 bases sitting between them. The V gene's germline CDR1 is SQVTM and CDR2 ANQGSEA. The CDR3 loop spans 13 amino acids. CDR3: CSVYHPGNYEQYF. For the CDR3, the DNA is TGCAGCGTTTATCATCCAGGAAACTACGAGCAGTACTTC.

This clone was picked up one time. This chain links TRBV5-1 with TRBJ2-5, with TRBD1 matching 9 bases. The V gene's germline CDR1 is SGHRS and CDR2 YFSETQ. The CDR3 loop spans 16 amino acids. The junction had 14 bases not matched to a gene; V was cut back by 6 bases and J by 5 bases. CDR3 in DNA: TGCGCCAGCACCCTAACCTCAACAGGGGGCGGGGAGACCCAGTACTTC. This encodes CASTLTSTGGGETQYF.